Listed below are T cell receptor beta chains from one sample, sequenced in a study of T-cell memory formation after mild COVID-19. One entry per CDR3 protein, called by TCRdb with MiXCR from the 5' RACE reads. The sample shows a few hundred thousand distinct CDR3 sequences, 15% to 20% of them seen only once. Source material: PBMCs or a T cell subset sorted from them (not recorded which). These receptors were taken from a man aged 18-30 years who had mild COVID-19 (a few samples of this study predate the infection). Cell type and time point are not known. Both conserved end residues are part of each CDR3. Fields, in order: J gene, D gene, V gene, CDR3 protein. D genes are given only for firm matches.

>TRBJ2-1|TRBD2|TRBV3-1
CASSQAGGPGEQFF
>TRBJ1-2|TRBD1|TRBV7-2
CASSLAPGRGTVNYGYTF
>TRBJ2-3|-|TRBV20-1
CSASRRSTDTQYF
>TRBJ2-2|-|TRBV28
CASSFFRGVNTGELFF
>TRBJ2-1|TRBD2|TRBV7-3
CASSPHGGVNEQFF
>TRBJ2-2|-|TRBV6-5
CASSYLTGRPGELFF
>TRBJ2-7|TRBD1|TRBV12-5
CASGQGGSEQYF
>TRBJ2-7|-|TRBV6-5
CASSIRDGGYEQYF
>TRBJ1-5|-|TRBV19
CASSDSSNQPQHF
>TRBJ1-1|-|TRBV7-9
CASSSRTLNTEAFF
>TRBJ1-2|-|TRBV3-1
CASSQDIQGSGYTF
>TRBJ2-5|-|TRBV12-5
CATASGQRQETQYF
>TRBJ1-1|-|TRBV13
CASTAGGTEAEAFF
>TRBJ2-7|-|TRBV4-1
CASSQDRGRPEGEQYF
>TRBJ2-5|-|TRBV12-5
CASGLTRAPVFETQYF
>TRBJ2-3|-|TRBV19
CASSIRWPSTDTQYF
>TRBJ1-1|-|TRBV6-6
CASSFGGLAEAFF
>TRBJ2-7|-|TRBV2
CASSDGQIYEQYF